Listed here are 27 T cell receptor beta chains from one sample, sequenced in a study of siplizumab effects on memory and regulatory T cells. Repertoires were generated with immunoSEQ multiplex PCR, while TCRdb's copy carries only in-frame clones and drops some. The sample carries around 82,000 clones, 93% recorded once. The sequencing sample was made of CD8+ T cells sorted from blood. The origin of the receptors is a human donor in good health.

V and J are TRBV4-3 and TRBJ2-7; maybe TRBD1 (6 bases). The V gene's germline CDR1 is LGHNA and CDR2 YSLEER. Trimming removed 3 bases at V and 3 bases at J, with 12 bases between. This CDR3 spans 14 amino acids. The CDR3 sequence: CASSQIRGYYEQYF. The CDR3 region has the DNA TGCGCCAGCAGCCAGATCAGGGGTTACTACGAGCAGTACTTC.

This clone showed up just once. The CDR3 DNA reads TGTGCCAGCAGTTTCAGCGGGGGCGACTACGAGCAGTACTTC. Translation: CASSFSGGDYEQYF. This chain connects TRBV6-1 to TRBJ2-7; 8 bases line up with TRBD2. CDR3 length: 14 amino acids. Germline V gives CDR1 MNHNS, CDR2 SASEGT. V shed 5 bases, J shed 3 bases, and the junction held 6 bases outside the gene matches.

The CDR3 DNA sequence: TGTGCCAGCAGCTTGGGGGCAGAAGCTTTCTTT. As protein: CASSLGAEAFF. The V gene is TRBV5-4, the J gene TRBJ1-1, with D unclear. CDR1 and CDR2 (germline): SGHNT, YYREEE (reference sequence). V gave up 0 bases and J gave up 8 bases, with 5 bases separating them. The CDR3 consists of 11 residues.

The V gene is TRBV29-1, the J gene TRBJ2-3, with D perhaps TRBD1 or TRBD2 (5 bases each). Trimming stripped 2 bases from V and 0 bases from J, with 12 bases between. This CDR3 has 15 amino acids. The V gene's germline CDR1 is SQVTM and CDR2 ANQGSEA. The CDR3: CSVEQGGRSTDTQYF. For the CDR3, the DNA is TGCAGCGTTGAACAGGGCGGGCGGAGCACAGATACGCAGTATTTT.

The chain uses TRBV19 and TRBJ1-5; possibly TRBD1 for D (6 bases). There are 17 residues in the CDR3. The V gene's germline CDR1 is LNHDA and CDR2 SQIVND (reference sequence). V gave up 6 bases and J gave up 5 bases, with 23 bases separating them. The CDR3 reads CASSALTGLYSDQPQHF. In DNA form, the CDR3 reads TGTGCCAGTAGCGCACTGACAGGTCTATATTCGGATCAGCCCCAGCATTTT. The complete variable domain, with remaining parts taken from reference TRBV19 and TRBJ1-5, reads DGGITQSPKYLFRKEGQNVTLSCEQNLNHDAMYWYRQDPGQGLRLIYYSQIVNDFQKGDIAEGYSVSREKKESFPLTVTSAQKNPTAFYLCASSALTGLYSDQPQHFGDGTRLSIL.

This sequence joins TRBV11-2 and TRBJ2-3; no clear D. The length of the CDR3 is 16 residues. Germline V gene data show CDR1 as SGHAT and CDR2 as FQNNGV. V was shortened by 5 bases and J by 1 base, with 16 bases between the two germline ends. The CDR3, as DNA: TGTGCCAGCAGCCCCTCCCCAGAAGCCGGCACAGATACGCAGTATTTT. It encodes CASSPSPEAGTDTQYF. The full variable domain, rest sourced from reference TRBV11-2 and TRBJ2-3, is EAGVAQSPRYKIIEKRQSVAFWCNPISGHATLYWYQQILGQGPKLLIQFQNNGVVDDSQLPKDRFSAERLKGVDSTLKIQPAKLEDSAVYLCASSPSPEAGTDTQYFGPGTRLTVL.

The rearrangement joins TRBV28 to TRBJ2-5; D gene ambiguous. This CDR3 has 12 residues. Germline values: CDR1 MDHEN, CDR2 SYDVKM. CDR3 DNA: TGTGCAGCCGGCCGGTACCAAGAGACCCAGTACTTC. Amino acid sequence: CAAGRYQETQYF.

This clone was seen a single time. The V gene is TRBV4-2, the J gene TRBJ2-7, with D possibly being TRBD1 (5 bases). CDR1 is LGHNA, CDR2 YNFKEQ, per germline. V was clipped by 2 bases and J by 0 bases, with 20 bases between them. CDR3 length: 18 residues. The CDR3 region has the DNA TGTGCCAGCAGCCAATATTTACAGGAAGATTTGTTCTCCTACGAGCAGTACTTC. It codes for CASSQYLQEDLFSYEQYF.

Only one count was recorded for this clone. The chain recombines TRBV9 with TRBJ2-6; 9 bases agree with TRBD1. V dropped 6 bases and J dropped 0; count of bases not matched to a gene: 7. This CDR3 spans 17 amino acids. CDR1 is SGDLS, CDR2 YYNGEE, per germline. This chain's CDR3 is CASTPGTGFSGANVLTF. The CDR3 DNA reads TGTGCCAGCACGCCGGGGACAGGGTTCTCTGGGGCCAACGTCCTGACTTTC.

The chain couples TRBV4-1 to TRBJ1-5; no definite D call. V gave up 0 bases and J gave up 3 bases, with 9 bases separating them. The CDR3 length is 15 residues. Germline CDR1 is MGHRA and CDR2 is YSYEKL. The CDR3 DNA reads TGCGCCAGCAGCCAAGAATGGGCCTACAATCAGCCCCAGCATTTT. As protein: CASSQEWAYNQPQHF.

The CDR3 nucleotides read TGTGCCAGCAGTTCTCCGGGCCTACGAAGGGAGACCCAGTACTTC. Translating it yields CASSSPGLRRETQYF. The gene calls are TRBV25-1 and TRBJ2-5; D call uncertain. V was trimmed by 5 bases and J by 5 bases, leaving 18 bases between them. CDR1 MGHDK and CDR2 SYGVNS come from the germline V gene. There are 15 residues in the CDR3. The full variable domain, rest sourced from reference TRBV25-1 and TRBJ2-5, is EADIYQTPRYLVIGTGKKITLECSQTMGHDKMYWYQQDPGMELHLIHYSYGVNSTEKGDLSSESTVSRIRTEHFPLTLESARPSHTSQYLCASSSPGLRRETQYFGPGTRLLVL.

The chain couples TRBV12-5 to TRBJ2-7, with TRBD2 as a possible D gene (5 bases). CDR3 length: 13 amino acids. The V and J ends lost 1 base and 1 base respectively, with 5 bases between them. The germline gives CDR1 LGHNT, CDR2 FRNRAP. CDR3 in DNA: TGTGCTAGTGGTTTGGGGACTTCCTACGAGCAGTACTTC. Translation gives CASGLGTSYEQYF.

The V gene is TRBV7-2, the J gene TRBJ1-2; D is possibly TRBD1 (5 bases). V lost 4 bases, J lost 2 bases, and 20 bases lay in between. Germline lookup yields CDR1 SGHTA and CDR2 FQGNSA. The CDR3 has 17 amino acids. The CDR3 region has the DNA TGTGCCAGCAGCTACAATTACCGGGACGCAGTAAACTATGGCTACACCTTC. This sequence encodes CASSYNYRDAVNYGYTF.

A few counts support this clone. The chain has TRBV7-8 and TRBJ1-2; D not certain. Germline V lookup: CDR1 SGHVS, CDR2 FQNEAQ. The V and J ends lost 0 bases and 2 bases respectively, with 7 bases between them. The CDR3 has 14 residues. The CDR3, as DNA: TGTGCCAGCAGCTTAGCGCACGGGAACTATGGCTACACCTTC. Protein product: CASSLAHGNYGYTF.

In this sample, this clone turned up once. The CDR3: CASSLEPYEQYF. The DNA of the CDR3 is TGTGCCAGCAGCTTGGAGCCATACGAGCAGTACTTC. This chain links TRBV7-9 with TRBJ2-7, with D uncertain. From germline, CDR1 is SEHNR and CDR2 FQNEAQ (reference sequence). V shed 3 bases and J shed 4 bases, with 7 bases lying between them. The CDR3 consists of 12 residues.

The J gene is TRBJ1-2, the V gene TRBV7-3; D may be TRBD1 (6 bases). The CDR3 totals 14 residues. Trimming pared 0 bases from V and 3 bases from J, leaving 8 bases between. CDR1 is SGHTA and CDR2 is FQGTGA in the germline V gene. The CDR3 region is CASSLTGADYGYTF. In nucleotides, the CDR3 is TGTGCCAGCAGCTTAACGGGGGCTGACTATGGCTACACCTTC.

V is TRBV5-6 and J is TRBJ2-7, with D tentatively TRBD1 (5 bases). Germline V lookup: CDR1 SGHDT, CDR2 YYEEEE. CDR3 length: 13 amino acids. Trimming took off 5 bases at V and 3 bases at J, with 12 bases between the two ends. The CDR3 spells CASSTQGFYEQYF. The CDR3 DNA follows: TGTGCCAGCAGTACCCAGGGTTTCTACGAGCAGTACTTC.

The chain recombines TRBV4-1 with TRBJ1-5; no definite D call. CDR1 is MGHRA and CDR2 is YSYEKL in the germline V gene. The length of the CDR3 is 12 residues. Trimming left V 2 bases short and J 4 bases short, with 3 bases between. The CDR3 region has the DNA TGCGCCAGCAGCCAACCAAATCAGCCCCAGCATTTT. Its protein product is CASSQPNQPQHF.

The chain employs TRBV29-1 and TRBJ2-1, with 10 bases matching TRBD2. The CDR3 runs to 15 residues. Germline lookup yields CDR1 SQVTM and CDR2 ANQGSEA. With 8 bases clipped from V and 9 bases from J, the junction kept 16 bases outside the gene matches. CDR3 amino acids: CSLLSGGAVVGEQFF. CDR3 sequence (DNA): TGCAGCTTGTTAAGCGGGGGGGCGGTGGTTGGTGAGCAGTTCTTC.

The J gene is TRBJ1-6, the V gene TRBV11-2, with D hard to call. Germline V gives CDR1 SGHAT, CDR2 FQNNGV. Trimming removed 0 bases from V and 0 bases from J, with 3 bases in between. This CDR3 contains 15 residues. The CDR3 DNA is TGTGCCAGCAGCTTAGAGGGCTCCTATAATTCACCCCTCCACTTT. Residues: CASSLEGSYNSPLHF.

The J gene is TRBJ1-3, the V gene TRBV6-1, with unresolved D. The germline V gene has CDR1 MNHNS and CDR2 SASEGT. Trimming removed 2 bases from V and 4 bases from J, with 6 bases in between. The CDR3 runs 13 residues. The DNA for the CDR3 is TGTGCCAGCAGTGAATTGTACGGAAACACCATATATTTT. Translating it yields CASSELYGNTIYF.

The chain is built from TRBV9 and TRBJ2-5; no firm D call. CDR1 is SGDLS and CDR2 is YYNGEE in the germline V gene. The CDR3 sequence is 16 residues long. The V gene lost 2 bases and the J gene lost 1 base, with 15 bases spanning the gap. In DNA form, the CDR3 reads TGTGCCAGCAGCGTTGGGCAGTCTTTAACCCAAGAGACCCAGTACTTC. It encodes CASSVGQSLTQETQYF.

This chain links TRBV28 with TRBJ1-5; 7 bases map to TRBD1. From germline, CDR1 is MDHEN and CDR2 SYDVKM. The CDR3 has 15 residues. Trimming took 5 bases from V and 1 from J; bases not matched to a gene: 5. Here the CDR3 reads CASSTQGGSNQPQHF. As DNA, the CDR3 is TGTGCCAGCAGTACGCAGGGGGGGAGCAATCAGCCCCAGCATTTT.

CDR3 coding DNA: TGTGCCAGCAGTGTCGCCGGGGGAGGAGATGGCTACACCTTC. Translating gives CASSVAGGGDGYTF. The chain employs TRBV25-1 and TRBJ1-2; possible D gene TRBD1, 5 bases. There are 14 residues in the CDR3. V shed 4 bases and J shed 6 bases, with 15 bases lying between them. Germline assignment: CDR1 MGHDK and CDR2 SYGVNS.

This clone was seen only a few times. This sequence joins TRBV11-1 and TRBJ1-1; 7 nucleotides line up with TRBD1. The CDR3 runs 16 residues. Trimming removed 3 bases from V and 0 bases from J; junction bases left unmatched: 7. Germline V gene sequence: CDR1 SGHAT, CDR2 FQDESV (reference sequence). The CDR3 DNA is TGTGCCAGCAGCTTGGCGACGGGACAGCTGAACACTGAAGCTTTCTTT. Protein: CASSLATGQLNTEAFF. Drawing the rest from reference TRBV11-1 and TRBJ1-1, the complete variable domain is EAEVAQSPRYKITEKSQAVAFWCDPISGHATLYWYRQILGQGPELLVQFQDESVVDDSQLPKDRFSAERLKGVDSTLKIQPAELGDSAMYLCASSLATGQLNTEAFFGQGTRLTVV.

The CDR3 region has the DNA TGTGCCACCAGCAGAGGGGGGACTGAAGCTTTCTTT. Its translation is CATSRGGTEAFF. J is TRBJ1-1 and V is TRBV15; TRBD1 is a possible D gene (5 bases). Trimming cost V 1 base and J 5 bases, with 5 bases left between them. In germline, CDR1 is LNHNV, CDR2 YYDKDF (reference sequence). The CDR3 runs to 12 residues.

This chain links TRBV27 with TRBJ2-7, with 9 bases matching TRBD1. This CDR3 is 16 amino acids long. With V trimmed by 6 bases and J by 2 bases, 11 bases remained unmatched. Looked up from germline, CDR1 is MNHEY and CDR2 is SMNVEV (reference sequence). CDR3 DNA sequence: TGTGCCAGCAGCACGGGATCCGGGACAGGGACCTACGAGCAGTACTTC. It is translated as CASSTGSGTGTYEQYF.